The TCR beta chain under discussion was sequenced for a study of early T cells in non-severe SARS-CoV-2 infection. Study-level background: Bulk RNA taken from unsorted whole blood was sequenced, leaving chains unpaired.

On this clonotype itself: Its antigen remains unidentified.

Germline V gives CDR1 SGHNT, CDR2 YENEEA. J was trimmed by 2 bases and V by 1 base; bases with no gene match: 2. There are 15 residues in the CDR3. Attachment of unique molecular identifiers to individual cDNA molecules was performed. TCRdb recomputed calls from the 5' RACE reads with MiXCR, one row per CDR3 protein. The sample gives 30,000 to 40,000 distinct CDR3 sequences, more than 5% of which show up once; roughly 14% is in the top ten. The study, taken as a whole, reports: Matching against VDJdb likely underestimated virus-specific expansions, favoring anti-spike CD8.

The sample consisted of whole blood. The chain links TRBV11-3 to TRBJ2-1, with 7 bases lining up with TRBD2. The receptor's source is an adult who was a healthcare worker with PCR-confirmed SARS-CoV-2 infection or an uninfected control (not recorded which). Here the CDR3 reads CASSLGDYPYNEQFF. CDR3 nucleotide sequence: TGTGCCAGCAGCTTAGGGGACTACCCCTACAATGAGCAGTTCTTC. The full variable domain, in which reference TRBV11-3 and TRBJ2-1 provide the parts outside the CDR3, is EAGVVQSPRYKIIEKKQPVAFWCNPISGHNTLYWYLQNLGQGPELLIRYENEEAVDDSQLPKDRFSAERLKGVDSTLKIQPAELGDSAVYLCASSLGDYPYNEQFFGPGTRLTVL.